These 3 T cell receptor beta chains share one sample of origin, sequenced in a study of Ad26.COV2.S vaccination and SARS-CoV-2 variants. TCRdb's copy holds only in-frame clones and misses some; the assay was immunoSEQ multiplex PCR. This sample yields 300,000 to 350,000 clones, of which approximately 90% are seen a single time; approximately 5.9% belongs to the top ten. This sample's treatment: around 19 received Ad26.COV2.S at low or high dose, single or two shots; several received placebo; per-sample allocation not given. Collection of the samples took place on day 63 after the first injection of vaccine or placebo. Sequencing was performed on peripheral blood, taken in a trial of Ad26.COV2.S vaccine versus placebo. Receptors originate from a person between 18 and 59 years old who received the Ad26.COV2.S COVID-19 vaccine or a placebo.

In this sample, this clone turned up a few times. The J gene is TRBJ1-4, the V gene TRBV19, with 8 bases lining up with TRBD1. Germline CDR1 and CDR2: LNHDA and SQIVND (reference sequence). Trimming at V came to 6 bases and at J to 7 bases, leaving 7 bases not matched to a gene. This CDR3 region has 14 residues. The CDR3 is CASRAGTGVEKLFF. The CDR3 DNA reads as TGTGCCAGTAGGGCCGGGACAGGCGTTGAAAAACTGTTTTTT.

The chain employs TRBV7-8 and TRBJ2-7; D not resolved. Per germline, CDR1 SGHVS and CDR2 FQNEAQ. The CDR3 loop spans 12 amino acids. The V end lost 1 base, the J end lost 4 bases, and 5 bases lay between the germline ends. DNA of the CDR3: TGTGCCAGCAGCTTAGTTGCTTACGAGCAGTACTTC. Translation gives CASSLVAYEQYF.

The chain links TRBV3-1 (or the pseudogene TRBV3-2) to TRBJ1-4; no clear D. V dropped 2 bases and J dropped 7 bases, with 14 bases sitting between them. This CDR3 is built from 15 residues. Germline V gene data show CDR1 as LGHDT and CDR2 as YNNKEL (reference sequence). Written as DNA, the CDR3 is TGTGCCAGCAGCCAACAAGGGAGGACGGGTGAAAAACTGTTTTTT. Residues: CASSQQGRTGEKLFF.